This TCR beta chain was recovered during a study of read filtering for tumor transcriptome and immune sequencing. For the study at large: Among patients, some 17 were male and around 13 female, aged roughly 45 to 85 (mean around 68). The study's findings and limits: IR-seq and RNA-seq agreed better without single-read clonotypes.

From roughly 0.4 ug of RNA, a library with molecular barcoded alpha/delta and beta/gamma adaptors was made. Using its own MiXCR run on the reads, TCRdb lists one record per CDR3 protein. The repertoire holds 100,000 to 150,000 distinct CDR3 sequences, with less than 15% as singletons. The V gene end was trimmed by 6 bases and the J gene end by 2 bases; junction bases not matched to a gene: 4. There are 14 residues in the CDR3. Germline assignment: CDR1 MNHEY and CDR2 SMNVEV (reference sequence). This clonotype was found many times. Antigen: not known. This clonotype was sampled from a donor aged 40 or older with multiple myeloma. This rearrangement joins TRBV27 to TRBJ2-3, with 8 positions matching TRBD2. Specimen: a population of CD138-negative cells sorted from bone marrow. CDR3 nucleotides: TGTGCCAGCAGGCGGACTAGCTACACAGATACGCAGTATTTT. It encodes CASRRTSYTDTQYF.